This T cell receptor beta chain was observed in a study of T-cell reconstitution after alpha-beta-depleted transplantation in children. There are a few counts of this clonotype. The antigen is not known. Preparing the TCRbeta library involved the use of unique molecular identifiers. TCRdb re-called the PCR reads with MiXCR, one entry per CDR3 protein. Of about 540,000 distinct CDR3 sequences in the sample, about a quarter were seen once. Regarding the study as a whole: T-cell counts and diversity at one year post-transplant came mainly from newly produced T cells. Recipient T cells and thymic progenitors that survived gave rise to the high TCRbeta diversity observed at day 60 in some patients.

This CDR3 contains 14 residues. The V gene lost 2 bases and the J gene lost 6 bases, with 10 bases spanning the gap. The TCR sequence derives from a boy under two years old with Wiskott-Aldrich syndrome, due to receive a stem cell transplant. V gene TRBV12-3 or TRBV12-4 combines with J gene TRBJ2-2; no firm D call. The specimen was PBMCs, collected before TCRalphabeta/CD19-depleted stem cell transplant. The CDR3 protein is CASSLMAVPGELFF. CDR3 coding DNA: TGTGCCAGCAGTTTAATGGCAGTACCCGGGGAGCTGTTTTTT.